The source of this T cell receptor beta chain is a study of T cell changes during pregnancy in multiple sclerosis. The length of the CDR3 is 16 residues. V lost 2 bases and J 0 bases, leaving 11 bases between the germline ends. TCRdb's copy holds only in-frame clones and misses some; the assay was immunoSEQ multiplex PCR. The table records 85,000 to 100,000 clones, under 95% of them present only once. This receptor was taken from a female donor with multiple sclerosis, enrolled in a pregnancy study. This chain connects TRBV23-1 to TRBJ1-5, with D tentatively TRBD1 (5 bases). TRBV23-1 is recorded as an ORF, its role being uncertain. Sequencing used peripheral blood, obtained before pregnancy. CDR3 DNA: TGCGCCAGCAGTCAAAGGGGCCCCTATAGCAATCAGCCCCAGCATTTT. It encodes CASSQRGPYSNQPQHF.